What follows are 3 T cell receptor beta chains derived from one specimen sequenced in a study of patients and donors after allogeneic stem cell transplantation. TCRdb reprocessed the RT-PCR reads via MiXCR and lists one record per CDR3 protein. There are approximately 200,000 distinct CDR3 sequences in the sample; less than 15% occur only once, and 9.5% to 13% lies in the top ten. Sequences were obtained from blood, either unsorted or a sorted T cell fraction (not recorded which). The receptor set was obtained from a human donor who was either an allogeneic HSCT recipient or a stem cell or donor lymphocyte infusion donor (not recorded which). It is not recorded whose cells these are; they may come from a transplant donor.

A few counts support this clonotype. This chain links TRBV4-2 with TRBJ1-1; the match to TRBD1 covers 7 bases. The germline V gene encodes CDR1 LGHNA and CDR2 YNFKEQ. The V segment lost 0 bases and the J segment 5 bases; nucleotides outside the gene matches: 12. The CDR3 has 17 residues. Written as DNA, the CDR3 is TGTGCCAGCAGCCAAGATACCCCCATGGACAGGAGGACTGAAGCTTTCTTT. This sequence encodes CASSQDTPMDRRTEAFF.

This CDR3 reads CAISLDSGYGYTF. The CDR3 DNA reads TGTGCCATCAGCCTTGACAGCGGTTATGGCTACACCTTC. The rearrangement uses TRBV10-3 and TRBJ1-2, with TRBD1 as a possible D gene (5 bases). V lost 6 bases and J lost 5, with 13 bases in between. The germline V gene has CDR1 ENHRY and CDR2 SYGVKD. This CDR3 is built from 13 residues.

A few counts support this clonotype. The chain joins TRBV3-1 to TRBJ1-2, with TRBD1 as a possible D gene (5 bases). The CDR3 runs to 16 residues. With 1 base removed from V and 4 bases from J, the gap between germline ends came to 16 bases. Germline values: CDR1 LGHDT, CDR2 YNNKEL (reference sequence). CDR3 DNA sequence: TGTGCCAGCAGCCAAGTAGGTGGATCAGGGACCTATGGCTACACCTTC. This codes for CASSQVGGSGTYGYTF.